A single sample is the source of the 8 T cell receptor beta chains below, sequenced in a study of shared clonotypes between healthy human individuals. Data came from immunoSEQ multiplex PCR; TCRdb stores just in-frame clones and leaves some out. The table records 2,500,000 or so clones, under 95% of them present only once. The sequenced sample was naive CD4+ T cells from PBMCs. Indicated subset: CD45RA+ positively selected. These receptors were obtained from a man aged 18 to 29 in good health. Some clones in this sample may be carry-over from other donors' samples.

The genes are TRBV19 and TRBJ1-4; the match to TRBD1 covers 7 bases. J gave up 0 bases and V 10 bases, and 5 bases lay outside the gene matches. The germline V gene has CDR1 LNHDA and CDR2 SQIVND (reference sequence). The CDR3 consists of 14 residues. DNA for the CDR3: TGTGCCACACACCAGGGGGCAACTAATGAAAAACTGTTTTTT. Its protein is CATHQGATNEKLFF.

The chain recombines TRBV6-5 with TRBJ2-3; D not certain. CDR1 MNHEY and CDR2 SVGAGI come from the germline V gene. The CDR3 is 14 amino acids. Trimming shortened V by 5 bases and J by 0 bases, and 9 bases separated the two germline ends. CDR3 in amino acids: CASSAAFSTDTQYF. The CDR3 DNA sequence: TGTGCCAGCAGTGCGGCCTTCAGCACAGATACGCAGTATTTT.

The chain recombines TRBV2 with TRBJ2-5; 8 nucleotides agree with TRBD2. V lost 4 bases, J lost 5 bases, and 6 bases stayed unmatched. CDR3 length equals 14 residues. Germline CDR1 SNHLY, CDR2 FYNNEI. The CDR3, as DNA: TGTGCCAGCAGTGGGTCGGGGGGGAAGGAGACCCAGTACTTC. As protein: CASSGSGGKETQYF.

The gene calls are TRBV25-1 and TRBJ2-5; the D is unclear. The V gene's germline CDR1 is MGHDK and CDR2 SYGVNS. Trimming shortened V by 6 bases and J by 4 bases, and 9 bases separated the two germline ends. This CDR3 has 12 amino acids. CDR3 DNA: TGTGCCAGCAGGGAGCAAGGAGAGACCCAGTACTTC. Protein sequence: CASREQGETQYF. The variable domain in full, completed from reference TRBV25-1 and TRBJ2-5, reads EADIYQTPRYLVIGTGKKITLECSQTMGHDKMYWYQQDPGMELHLIHYSYGVNSTEKGDLSSESTVSRIRTEHFPLTLESARPSHTSQYLCASREQGETQYFGPGTRLLVL.

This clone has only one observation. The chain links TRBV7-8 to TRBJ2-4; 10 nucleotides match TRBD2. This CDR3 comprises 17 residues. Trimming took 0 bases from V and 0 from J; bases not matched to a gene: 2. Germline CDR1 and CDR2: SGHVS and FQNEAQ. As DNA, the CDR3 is TGTGCCAGCAGCTTAGCGAGGACTAGCGGAGCCAAAAACATTCAGTACTTC. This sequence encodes CASSLARTSGAKNIQYF.

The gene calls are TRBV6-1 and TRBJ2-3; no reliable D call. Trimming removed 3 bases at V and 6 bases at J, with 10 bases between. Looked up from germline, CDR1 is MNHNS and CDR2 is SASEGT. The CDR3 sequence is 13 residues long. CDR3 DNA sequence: TGTGCCAGCAGTGATCAGGTGGGGGATACGCAGTATTTT. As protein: CASSDQVGDTQYF.

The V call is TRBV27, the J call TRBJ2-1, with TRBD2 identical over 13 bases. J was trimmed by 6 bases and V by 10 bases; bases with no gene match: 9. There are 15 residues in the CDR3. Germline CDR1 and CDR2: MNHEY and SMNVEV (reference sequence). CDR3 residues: CATLGWTSGSNEQFF. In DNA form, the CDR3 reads TGTGCCACCCTCGGGTGGACTAGCGGGAGCAATGAGCAGTTCTTC.

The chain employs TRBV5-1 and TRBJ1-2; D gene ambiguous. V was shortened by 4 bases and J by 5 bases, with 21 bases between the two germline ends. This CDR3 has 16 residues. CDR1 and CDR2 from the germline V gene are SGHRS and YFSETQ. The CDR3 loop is CASSTEGDTHGYGYTF. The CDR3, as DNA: TGCGCCAGCAGCACGGAGGGTGATACCCACGGTTATGGCTACACCTTC.